A single sample gave rise to the 24 T cell receptor beta chains below, sequenced in a study of T cell responses to AZD1222 COVID-19 vaccine. Assay used: immunoSEQ multiplex PCR; TCRdb lists only in-frame clones, some missing. Here the sample spans fewer than 30,000 clones, more than 70% being singletons. Source: peripheral blood, taken on day 0 of AZD1222 vaccination. These receptors were taken from an adult in good health.

The chain links TRBV5-1 to TRBJ2-1; 16 bases map to TRBD2. This CDR3 has 19 residues. J gave up 7 bases and V 3 bases, and 13 bases lay outside the gene matches. CDR1 SGHRS and CDR2 YFSETQ come from the germline V gene. CDR3 protein: CASSWDNTGLAGGRNEQFF. The CDR3 DNA reads TGCGCCAGCAGCTGGGACAACACGGGACTAGCGGGAGGGCGGAATGAGCAGTTCTTC.

The V and J genes are TRBV7-6 and TRBJ2-1; D gene unclear. The V end lost 1 base, the J end lost 7 bases, and 8 bases lay between the germline ends. Germline values: CDR1 SGHVS, CDR2 FNYEAQ. The CDR3 contains 13 residues. The CDR3 DNA is TGTGCCAGCAGCTTAGTGGGTGGGAATGAGCAGTTCTTC. It is translated as CASSLVGGNEQFF. Complete variable domain (other parts from reference TRBV7-6 and TRBJ2-1): GAGVSQSPRYKVTKRGQDVALRCDPISGHVSLYWYRQALGQGPEFLTYFNYEAQQDKSGLPNDRFSAERPEGSISTLTIQRTEQRDSAMYRCASSLVGGNEQFFGPGTRLTVL.

The CDR3 loop reads CASTHGRLVNGYTF. CDR3 DNA sequence: TGTGCCAGCACCCATGGTAGGCTAGTAAATGGCTACACCTTC. The chain employs TRBV3-1 (or the pseudogene TRBV3-2) and TRBJ1-2; D not resolved. Germline V gives CDR1 LGHDT, CDR2 YNNKEL (reference sequence). Trimming left V 7 bases short and J 6 bases short, with 18 bases between. This CDR3 spans 14 amino acids.

The CDR3 sequence: CASSPRDIHHRGAVF. CDR3 coding DNA: TGTGCCAGCAGCCCTCGGGACATCCATCACCGGGGAGCTGTTTTT. The V gene is TRBV21-1, the J gene TRBJ2-2; no DNA check was done on the table's D call, TRBD1. TRBV21-1 is a pseudogene. This CDR3 has 15 amino acids.

This chain links TRBV16 with TRBJ1-1, with 8 nucleotides matching TRBD1. V shed 2 bases and J 1 base; nucleotides not matched to a gene: 3. The germline gives CDR1 KGHSY, CDR2 FQNENV. The CDR3 spans 15 residues. In DNA, the CDR3 is TGTGCCAGCAGCCAAGAAGGGACAGGGAACACTGAAGCTTTCTTT. It yields the protein CASSQEGTGNTEAFF.

The chain uses TRBV19 and TRBJ1-6; D is unresolved. Germline CDR1 and CDR2: LNHDA and SQIVND (reference sequence). The CDR3 is 17 amino acids. V shed 3 bases and J shed 9 bases, with 21 bases lying between them. The DNA for the CDR3 is TGTGCCAGTAGTATCTCGAGTCGGGGTTGGGCGGCTTCACCCCTCCACTTT. Translated: CASSISSRGWAASPLHF. The entire variable domain, with the rest obtained from reference TRBV19 and TRBJ1-6, is as follows: DGGITQSPKYLFRKEGQNVTLSCEQNLNHDAMYWYRQDPGQGLRLIYYSQIVNDFQKGDIAEGYSVSREKKESFPLTVTSAQKNPTAFYLCASSISSRGWAASPLHFGNGTRLTVT.

This clone has only one observation. The chain recombines TRBV7-2 with TRBJ2-1; 10 nucleotides line up with TRBD2. The CDR3 totals 15 residues. V shed 4 bases, J shed 4 bases, and the junction held 4 bases outside the gene matches. Germline CDR1 reads SGHTA; CDR2 reads FQGNSA. The CDR3 here is CASSSRTSGYNEQFF. The CDR3 DNA reads as TGTGCCAGCAGCTCCCGGACTAGCGGATACAATGAGCAGTTCTTC.

The chain uses TRBV18 and TRBJ1-5, with a tentative D call TRBD1 (5 bases). Germline CDR1 is KGHSH and CDR2 is LQKENI. The CDR3 covers 15 residues. V lost 3 bases to trimming and J lost 1 base, with 10 bases between them. As DNA, the CDR3 is TGTGCCAGCTCACCCGGGGGTGTAAGCAATCAGCCCCAGCATTTT. Translating it yields CASSPGGVSNQPQHF.

The chain uses TRBV6-5 and TRBJ1-2; no clear D. The germline V gene encodes CDR1 MNHEY and CDR2 SVGAGI. The CDR3 sequence is 14 residues long. V was shortened by 0 bases and J by 7 bases, with 12 bases between the two germline ends. The CDR3 spells CASSYSTSGGGYTF. CDR3 nucleotides: TGTGCCAGCAGTTACTCGACTTCAGGAGGTGGCTACACCTTC.

The rearrangement links TRBV27 to TRBJ1-5, with 9 nucleotides matching TRBD1. The CDR3 is 16 residues long. The V and J ends lost 5 bases and 5 bases, in that order; junction bases with no gene match: 10. The germline V gene encodes CDR1 MNHEY and CDR2 SMNVEV (reference sequence). CDR3 in DNA: TGTGCCAGCAGTCCCGCAGGGGACAGGGCGGATCAGCCCCAGCATTTT. Protein product: CASSPAGDRADQPQHF.

The chain uses TRBV19 and TRBJ2-1; 9 bases are a match to TRBD2. Germline V gene sequence: CDR1 LNHDA, CDR2 SQIVND (reference sequence). The V gene end was trimmed by 3 bases and the J gene end by 8 bases; junction bases not matched to a gene: 11. The CDR3 is made up of 16 amino acids. In DNA form, the CDR3 reads TGTGCCAGTAGTATGGCGGGGAGTAGCGGGAGCTATGAGCAGTTCTTC. Translating it yields CASSMAGSSGSYEQFF.

This chain uses TRBV7-9 with TRBJ1-2; 8 positions agree with TRBD1. Trimming cost V 5 bases and J 2 bases; bases outside gene matches: 7. The CDR3 spans 15 residues. The germline V gene encodes CDR1 SEHNR and CDR2 FQNEAQ (reference sequence). DNA of the CDR3: TGTGCCAGCAGCCCACGGACAGGGTGGAACTATGGCTACACCTTC. Its protein product is CASSPRTGWNYGYTF.

This clone appeared a single time. The V and J genes are TRBV6-5 and TRBJ2-1; 8 bases are a match to TRBD2. Trimming cost V 0 bases and J 9 bases; bases outside gene matches: 7. Germline CDR1 and CDR2: MNHEY and SVGAGI. The CDR3 is 15 residues long. The CDR3: CASSYSFVSGAEQFF. CDR3 nucleotide sequence: TGTGCCAGCAGTTACTCGTTCGTTAGCGGGGCTGAGCAGTTCTTC.

This clone was picked up a small number of times. The V gene is TRBV18, the J gene TRBJ1-1; D perhaps matches TRBD1 (5 bases). The germline V gene encodes CDR1 KGHSH and CDR2 LQKENI. The V end was cut by 3 bases, the J end by 4 bases, with 18 bases between. CDR3 length equals 16 residues. As DNA, the CDR3 is TGTGCCAGCTCACCGTCGGACACCCGGAGGGTCACTGAAGCTTTCTTT. Translated, it gives CASSPSDTRRVTEAFF.

The chain couples TRBV28 to TRBJ1-1; a possible D gene is TRBD1 (6 bases). V gave up 6 bases and J gave up 5 bases, with 16 bases separating them. Germline V gives CDR1 MDHEN, CDR2 SYDVKM. This CDR3 spans 14 amino acids. CDR3 sequence reads: CASSITGLMTEAFF. CDR3 nucleotide sequence: TGTGCCAGCAGCATAACAGGGCTGATGACTGAAGCTTTCTTT.

This CDR3 reads CASNRDRTYEQYV. CDR3 DNA sequence: TGTGCCAGCAACCGGGACAGGACCTACGAGCAGTACGTC. The chain combines TRBV6-5 with TRBJ2-7, with 8 bases that match TRBD1. Looked up from germline, CDR1 is MNHEY and CDR2 is SVGAGI. The CDR3 sequence is 13 residues long. V lost 7 bases to trimming and J lost 2 bases; unmatched junction nucleotides: 4.

The gene calls are TRBV3-1 (or the pseudogene TRBV3-2) and TRBJ2-1; the match to TRBD1 covers 8 bases. Germline assignment: CDR1 LGHDT and CDR2 YNNKEL (reference sequence). V lost 0 bases and J lost 9; bases outside the gene matches: 7. This CDR3 has 15 amino acids. CDR3 nucleotide sequence: TGTGCCAGCAGCCAAGAAGCCAGGGGGCGCGGTGAGCAGTTCTTC. Amino acids: CASSQEARGRGEQFF.

The chain recombines TRBV3-1 (or the pseudogene TRBV3-2) with TRBJ2-3; a weak D match, TRBD2 (5 bases). Germline-derived CDR1 and CDR2 are LGHDT and YNNKEL (reference sequence). This CDR3 region has 15 residues. V shed 5 bases and J shed 4 bases, with 16 bases lying between them. The CDR3 loop is CASSIRRSGSDTQYF. CDR3 nucleotides: TGTGCCAGCAGCATCCGAAGATCGGGGTCAGATACGCAGTATTTT.

The J gene is TRBJ2-7, the V gene TRBV6-2 or TRBV6-3; D perhaps matches TRBD1 (6 bases). With 4 bases removed from V and 3 bases from J, the gap between germline ends came to 13 bases. Germline CDR1 MNHEY, CDR2 SVGEGT. This CDR3 has 14 amino acids. The CDR3 protein is CASSFSGQYYEQYV. CDR3 DNA sequence: TGTGCCAGCAGTTTCTCGGGACAATACTACGAGCAGTACGTC.

The chain links TRBV3-1 (or the pseudogene TRBV3-2) to TRBJ1-1; D remains unclear. V was cut by 2 bases and J by 4 bases, with 11 bases left in between. Per the germline V gene, CDR1 is LGHDT and CDR2 is YNNKEL (reference sequence). CDR3 length: 14 amino acids. This chain's CDR3 is CASSQRFGGTEAFF. CDR3 coding DNA: TGTGCCAGCAGCCAAAGGTTTGGCGGCACTGAAGCTTTCTTT.

This sequence joins TRBV6-5 and TRBJ1-2, with 7 bases fitting TRBD1. The CDR3 has 13 amino acids. Germline CDR1 MNHEY, CDR2 SVGAGI. V lost 3 bases and J lost 4; bases outside the gene matches: 2. The CDR3 reads CASSYTGAYGYTF. CDR3 DNA: TGTGCCAGCAGTTATACAGGGGCCTATGGCTACACCTTC.

This chain joins TRBV6-6 and TRBJ1-2; 8 bases are shared with TRBD1. The CDR3 has 14 amino acids. Unmatched junction bases numbered 8, after V lost 6 bases and J lost 5 bases. Germline lookup yields CDR1 MNHNY and CDR2 SVGAGI (reference sequence). The CDR3 is CASRGSDRGYGYTF. CDR3 bases: TGTGCCAGCAGGGGTTCTGACAGGGGATATGGCTACACCTTC.

This chain links TRBV5-1 with TRBJ1-4; no firm D call. Germline assignment: CDR1 SGHRS and CDR2 YFSETQ. The ends were cut back, 2 bases at V and 0 bases at J, with 11 bases in the middle. This CDR3 is built from 16 residues. The DNA of the CDR3 is TGCGCCAGCAGCTTTTCAGATCCTACAACTAATGAAAAACTGTTTTTT. This encodes CASSFSDPTTNEKLFF.

The chain is built from TRBV24-1 and TRBJ2-2; 9 positions match TRBD1. With V trimmed by 6 bases and J by 1 base, 2 bases remained unmatched. The germline CDR1 and CDR2 sequences are KGHDR and SFDVKD. The CDR3 loop spans 15 amino acids. CDR3 sequence (DNA): TGTGCCACCAGTACAGGGGGCCTGAACACCGGGGAGCTGTTTTTT. Amino acid sequence: CATSTGGLNTGELFF.